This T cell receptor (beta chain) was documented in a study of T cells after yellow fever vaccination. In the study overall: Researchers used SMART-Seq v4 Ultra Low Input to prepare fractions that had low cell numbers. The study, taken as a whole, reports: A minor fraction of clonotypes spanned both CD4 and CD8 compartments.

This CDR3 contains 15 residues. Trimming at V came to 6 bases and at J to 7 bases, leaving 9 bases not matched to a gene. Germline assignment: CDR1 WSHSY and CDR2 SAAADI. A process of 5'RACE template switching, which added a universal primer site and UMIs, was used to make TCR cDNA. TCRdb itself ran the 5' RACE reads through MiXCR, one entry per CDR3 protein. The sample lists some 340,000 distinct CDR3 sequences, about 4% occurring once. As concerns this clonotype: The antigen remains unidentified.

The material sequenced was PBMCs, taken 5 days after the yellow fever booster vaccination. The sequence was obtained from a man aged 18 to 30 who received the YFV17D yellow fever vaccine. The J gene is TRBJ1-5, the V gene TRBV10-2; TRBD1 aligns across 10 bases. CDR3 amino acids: CASRAGTGVRQPQHF. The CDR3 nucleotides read TGCGCCAGCAGGGCCGGGACAGGGGTTCGACAGCCCCAGCATTTT.